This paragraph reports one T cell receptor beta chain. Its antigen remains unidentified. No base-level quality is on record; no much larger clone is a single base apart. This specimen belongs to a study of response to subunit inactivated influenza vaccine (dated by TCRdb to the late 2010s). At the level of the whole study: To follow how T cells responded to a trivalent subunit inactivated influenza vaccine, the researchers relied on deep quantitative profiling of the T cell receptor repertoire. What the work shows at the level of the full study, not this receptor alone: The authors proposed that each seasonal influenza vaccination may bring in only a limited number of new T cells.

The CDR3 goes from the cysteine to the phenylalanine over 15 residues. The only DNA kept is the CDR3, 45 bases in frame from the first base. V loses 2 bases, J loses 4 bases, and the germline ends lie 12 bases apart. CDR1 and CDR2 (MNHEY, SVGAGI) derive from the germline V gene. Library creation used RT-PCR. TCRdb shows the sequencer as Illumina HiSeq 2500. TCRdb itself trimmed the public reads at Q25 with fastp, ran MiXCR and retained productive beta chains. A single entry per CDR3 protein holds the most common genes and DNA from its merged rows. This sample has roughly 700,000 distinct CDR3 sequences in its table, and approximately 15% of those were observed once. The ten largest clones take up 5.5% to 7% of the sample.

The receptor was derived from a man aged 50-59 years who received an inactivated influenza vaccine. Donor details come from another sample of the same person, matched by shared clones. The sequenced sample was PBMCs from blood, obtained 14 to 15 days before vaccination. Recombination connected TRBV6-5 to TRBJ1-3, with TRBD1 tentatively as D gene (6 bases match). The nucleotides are TGTGCCAGCAGTTACGCAGCAGGGGTAGGAAACACCATATATTTT. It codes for CASSYAAGVGNTIYF.